This TCR beta chain was captured in a study of shared clonotypes between healthy human individuals. Study details: Plates per donor: three CD4 naive, three CD4 memory, two CD8 naive, one CD8 memory. Findings of the study overall: What naive subsets generally showed was a larger estimated richness than memory subsets showed.

The germline gives CDR1 PRHDT, CDR2 FYEKMQ (reference sequence). V dropped 5 bases and J dropped 4 bases, with 15 bases sitting between them. The CDR3 length is 14 residues. A word on this clone: The antigen remains undetermined.

Nashville, Tennessee was home to all donors, each a Caucasian adult. Assay: immunoSEQ multiplex PCR; the TCRdb copy retains only in-frame clones and omits some. This sample yields fewer than 1.6 million clones, of which 97% to 99% are seen a single time; 0.36% belongs to the top ten. The sample taken for sequencing was naive CD4+ T cells sorted from blood. The subset was: CD45RA+ positively selected. This receptor was identified in a man between 25 and 39 years old in good health. The rearrangement uses TRBV13 and TRBJ2-7; D gene ambiguous. The CDR3 here is CASSLNDRVYEQYF. In DNA form, the CDR3 reads TGTGCCAGCAGCCTCAACGACCGGGTGTACGAGCAGTACTTC.